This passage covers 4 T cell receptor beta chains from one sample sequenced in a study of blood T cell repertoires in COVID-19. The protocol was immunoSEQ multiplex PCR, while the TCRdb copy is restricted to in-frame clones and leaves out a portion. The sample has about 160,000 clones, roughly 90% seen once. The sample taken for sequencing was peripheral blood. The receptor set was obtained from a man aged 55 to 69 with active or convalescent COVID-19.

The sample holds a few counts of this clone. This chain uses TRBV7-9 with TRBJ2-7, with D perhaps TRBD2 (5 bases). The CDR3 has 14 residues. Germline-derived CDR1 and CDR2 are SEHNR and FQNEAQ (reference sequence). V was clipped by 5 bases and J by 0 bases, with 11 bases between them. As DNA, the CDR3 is TGTGCCAGCAGCCTTGAAGCGGCCTCCTACGAGCAGTACTTC. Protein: CASSLEAASYEQYF.

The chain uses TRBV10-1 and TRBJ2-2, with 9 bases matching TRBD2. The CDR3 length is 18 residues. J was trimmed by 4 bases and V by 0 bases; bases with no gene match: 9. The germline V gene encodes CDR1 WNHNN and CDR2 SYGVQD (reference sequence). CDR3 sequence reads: CASSESLAGTPTTGELFF. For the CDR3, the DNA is TGCGCCAGCAGTGAGTCGCTAGCGGGAACCCCGACCACCGGGGAGCTGTTTTTT.

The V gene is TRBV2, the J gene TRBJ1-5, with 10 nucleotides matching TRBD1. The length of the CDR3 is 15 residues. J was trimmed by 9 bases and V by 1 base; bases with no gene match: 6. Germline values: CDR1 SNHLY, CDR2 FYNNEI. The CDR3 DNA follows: TGTGCCAGCAGTGAAGGGGGACAGGGGAAGTCGCCCCAGCATTTT. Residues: CASSEGGQGKSPQHF. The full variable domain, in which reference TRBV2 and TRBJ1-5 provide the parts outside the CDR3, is EPEVTQTPSHQVTQMGQEVILRCVPISNHLYFYWYRQILGQKVEFLVSFYNNEISEKSEIFDDQFSVERPDGSNFTLKIRSTKLEDSAMYFCASSEGGQGKSPQHFGDGTRLSIL.

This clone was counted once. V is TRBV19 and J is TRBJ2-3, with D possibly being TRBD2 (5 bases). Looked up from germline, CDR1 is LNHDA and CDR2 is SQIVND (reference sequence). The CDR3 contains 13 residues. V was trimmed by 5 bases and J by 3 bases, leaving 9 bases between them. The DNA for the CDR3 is TGTGCCAGTAGTTTAGCGAGTACAGATACGCAGTATTTT. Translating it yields CASSLASTDTQYF.